The next 15 T cell receptor beta chains were all read from a single sample in a study of cytomegalovirus exposure and HLA in healthy donors. Vbeta (60) and Jbeta (13) primers were used in the PCR. Repertoires were generated with immunoSEQ multiplex PCR, while TCRdb's copy carries only in-frame clones and drops some. The sample shows some 150,000 clones, 79% of them seen only once. The specimen sequenced was PBMCs. The receptor set was obtained from a woman between 45 and 60 years old in good health and CMV-seronegative.

The rearrangement uses TRBV2 and TRBJ2-2; 11 nucleotides match TRBD1. The CDR3 extends over 17 amino acids. J lost 2 bases, V lost 7 bases, and 9 bases had no gene match. Germline CDR1 reads SNHLY; CDR2 reads FYNNEI. The CDR3 DNA reads as TGTGCCAGCAATCTCAAAGGACAGGGGGCCAACACCGGGGAGCTGTTTTTT. Encoded protein: CASNLKGQGANTGELFF.

The genes are TRBV11-3 and TRBJ2-7; perhaps TRBD2 as D (5 bases). The germline CDR1 and CDR2 sequences are SGHNT and YENEEA. The CDR3 has 15 residues. The germline V and J ends were trimmed by 1 base and 0 bases, with 10 bases remaining between them. The CDR3 bases are TGTGCCAGCAGCTTAGGGCGCGGGCCCTCCTACGAGCAGTACTTC. Its translation: CASSLGRGPSYEQYF.

The chain couples TRBV5-1 to TRBJ1-1; TRBD1 is a possible D gene (5 bases). The V gene lost 3 bases and the J gene lost 0 bases, with 12 bases spanning the gap. The V gene's germline CDR1 is SGHRS and CDR2 YFSETQ. CDR3 length: 15 residues. CDR3 protein: CASSWGDRVNTEAFF. For the CDR3, the DNA is TGCGCCAGCAGCTGGGGGGATAGGGTGAACACTGAAGCTTTCTTT.

This chain links TRBV10-2 with TRBJ2-1; TRBD2 is a possible D gene (5 bases). V shed 4 bases and J shed 4 bases, with 14 bases lying between them. From germline, CDR1 is WSHSY and CDR2 SAAADI. CDR3 size: 15 residues. The CDR3 DNA is TGCGCCAGCAGTGTAGGGCGCGGGTCATACAATGAGCAGTTCTTC. It yields the protein CASSVGRGSYNEQFF.

The chain couples TRBV4-2 to TRBJ1-6, with no clear D. Germline CDR1 and CDR2: LGHNA and YNFKEQ. Trimming shortened V by 0 bases and J by 7 bases, and 13 bases separated the two germline ends. CDR3 length equals 16 residues. In DNA form, the CDR3 reads TGTGCCAGCAGCCAAGATGGCGGATCGTGGAATTCACCCCTCCACTTT. The encoded protein is CASSQDGGSWNSPLHF.

The chain couples TRBV4-2 to TRBJ1-6; 10 positions match TRBD1. The CDR3 runs 16 residues. V shed 3 bases and J 1 base; nucleotides not matched to a gene: 0. In germline, CDR1 is LGHNA, CDR2 YNFKEQ. As DNA, the CDR3 is TGTGCCAGCAGCCAGGGACAGGGGTCCTATAATTCACCCCTCCACTTT. Its protein product is CASSQGQGSYNSPLHF.

The gene calls are TRBV7-8 and TRBJ1-5; D is unresolved. Germline V lookup: CDR1 SGHVS, CDR2 FQNEAQ. V lost 4 bases and J 7 bases, leaving 20 bases between the germline ends. This CDR3 contains 16 residues. As DNA, the CDR3 is TGTGCCAGCAGCTCGACCGGGCGGGAACTTGGACAGCCCCAGCATTTT. Translating it yields CASSSTGRELGQPQHF.

J is TRBJ1-1 and V is TRBV27, with D hard to call. The length of the CDR3 is 11 residues. Per germline, CDR1 MNHEY and CDR2 SMNVEV (reference sequence). Trimming stripped 8 bases from V and 1 base from J, with 5 bases between. CDR3 DNA: TGTGCCAGCTTCCAGAACACTGAAGCTTTCTTT. Translating it yields CASFQNTEAFF.

Notes on this clone: An end of the junction differs from the germline gene, which may be a read error. For the CDR3, the DNA is TGCAGCGTCTGGGGTGACAGGGCGAACTTC. Protein sequence: CSVWGDRANF. The chain carries TRBV29-1 and TRBJ1-2; 7 nucleotides align to TRBD1. The CDR3 consists of 10 residues. CDR1 and CDR2 (germline): SQVTM, ANQGSEA. Variable domain in full (rest from reference TRBV29-1 and TRBJ1-2): SAVISQKPSRDICQRGTSLTIQCQVDSQVTMMFWYRQQPGQSLTLIATANQGSEATYESGFVIDKFPISRPNLTFSTLTVSNMSPEDSSIYLCSVWGDRANFGSGTRLTVV.

This sequence joins TRBV4-3 and TRBJ1-3; TRBD1 matches at 8 bases. The length of the CDR3 is 16 residues. The junction had 2 bases not matched to a gene; V was cut back by 1 base and J by 0 bases. CDR1 is LGHNA and CDR2 is YSLEER in the germline V gene. The CDR3 protein is CASSQGTGHSGNTIYF. CDR3 sequence (DNA): TGCGCCAGCAGCCAAGGGACAGGGCACTCTGGAAACACCATATATTTT.

The rearrangement joins TRBV6-1 to TRBJ2-1; D uncertain. CDR1 is MNHNS, CDR2 SASEGT, per germline. V lost 3 bases, J lost 2 bases, and 5 bases lay in between. CDR3 length equals 13 residues. Here the CDR3 reads CASSDETYNEQFF. The CDR3 DNA reads as TGTGCCAGCAGTGACGAGACCTACAATGAGCAGTTCTTC.

The chain employs TRBV6-5 and TRBJ1-1; unclear D gene. Trimming stripped 7 bases from V and 1 base from J, with 7 bases between. Germline loops: CDR1 MNHEY, CDR2 SVGAGI. CDR3 size: 12 residues. CDR3 bases: TGTGCCAGCAAAACAAGGAACACTGAAGCTTTCTTT. Its protein product is CASKTRNTEAFF.

The chain uses TRBV11-2 and TRBJ2-1; D unresolved. V was cut by 2 bases and J by 2 bases, with 4 bases left in between. Germline V gene lookup returns CDR1 SGHAT and CDR2 FQNNGV. The CDR3 consists of 13 residues. The CDR3 DNA reads TGTGCCAGCAGCTTACAAACCTACAATGAGCAGTTCTTC. It translates to CASSLQTYNEQFF.

The chain employs TRBV9 and TRBJ2-1; 7 bases are shared with TRBD1. This CDR3 has 14 amino acids. V dropped 0 bases and J dropped 6; count of bases not matched to a gene: 3. The germline gives CDR1 SGDLS, CDR2 YYNGEE. CDR3 sequence reads: CASSVEGAGNEQFF. CDR3 DNA sequence: TGTGCCAGCAGCGTAGAGGGGGCGGGCAATGAGCAGTTCTTC.

The rearrangement joins TRBV2 to TRBJ1-3, with 8 bases identical to TRBD1. This CDR3 comprises 20 residues. V lost 6 bases, J lost 1 base, and 20 bases stayed unmatched. CDR1 is SNHLY and CDR2 is FYNNEI in the germline V gene. CDR3 residues: CASSDIPQGAISSSGNTIYF. CDR3 coding DNA: TGTGCCAGCAGCGACATACCGCAGGGGGCAATTTCTAGTTCTGGAAACACCATATATTTT.